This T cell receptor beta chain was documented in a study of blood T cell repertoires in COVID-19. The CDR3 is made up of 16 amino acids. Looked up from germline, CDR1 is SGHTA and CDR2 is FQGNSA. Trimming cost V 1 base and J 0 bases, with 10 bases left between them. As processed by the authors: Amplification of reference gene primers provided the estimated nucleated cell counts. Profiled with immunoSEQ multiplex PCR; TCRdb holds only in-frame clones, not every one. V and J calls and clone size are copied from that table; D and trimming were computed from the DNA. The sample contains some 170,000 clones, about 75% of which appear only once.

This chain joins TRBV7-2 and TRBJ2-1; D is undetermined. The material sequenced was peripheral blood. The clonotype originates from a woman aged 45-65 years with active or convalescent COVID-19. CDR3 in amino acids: CASSLGPLSSYNEQFF. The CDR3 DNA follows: TGTGCCAGCAGCTTAGGTCCGCTTAGCTCCTACAATGAGCAGTTCTTC.